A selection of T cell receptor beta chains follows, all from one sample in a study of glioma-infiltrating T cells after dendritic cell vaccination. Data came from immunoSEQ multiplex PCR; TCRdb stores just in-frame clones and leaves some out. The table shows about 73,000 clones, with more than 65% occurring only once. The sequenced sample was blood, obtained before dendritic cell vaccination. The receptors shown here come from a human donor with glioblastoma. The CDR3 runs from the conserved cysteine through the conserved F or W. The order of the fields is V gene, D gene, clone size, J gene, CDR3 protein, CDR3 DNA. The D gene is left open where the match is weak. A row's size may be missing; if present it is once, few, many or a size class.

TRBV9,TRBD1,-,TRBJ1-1,CASSVNPGGRYTEAFF,TGTGCCAGCAGCGTAAACCCAGGGGGAAGGTACACTGAAGCTTTCTTT
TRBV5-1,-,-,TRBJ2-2,CASSLFPSAGNTGELFF,TGCGCCAGCAGCTTGTTTCCGTCGGCGGGTAACACCGGGGAGCTGTTTTTT
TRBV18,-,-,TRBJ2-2,CASSPQRGSNTGELFF,TGTGCCAGCTCACCACAAAGGGGTTCGAACACCGGGGAGCTGTTTTTT
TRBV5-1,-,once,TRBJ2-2,CASRSSALANTGELFF,TGCGCCAGCAGATCCAGCGCACTCGCGAACACCGGGGAGCTGTTTTTT
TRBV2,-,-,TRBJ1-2,CASRQEDYGYTF,TGTGCCAGCAGACAGGAAGACTATGGCTACACCTTC
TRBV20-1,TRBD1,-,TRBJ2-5,CSGNRGETQYF,TGCAGTGGAAACAGGGGTGAGACCCAGTACTTC
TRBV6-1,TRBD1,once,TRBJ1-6,CASGAGQTNSPLHF,TGTGCCAGCGGGGCGGGACAGACGAATTCACCCCTCCACTTT
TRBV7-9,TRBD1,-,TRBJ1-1,CASTRPGQVNTEAFF,TGTGCCAGCACCCGCCCGGGACAGGTGAACACTGAAGCTTTCTTT
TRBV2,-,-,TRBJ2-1,CASSVWGDEQFF,TGTGCCAGCAGCGTATGGGGCGATGAGCAGTTCTTC
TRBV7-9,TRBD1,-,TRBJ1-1,CASSPGTGLQTEAFF,TGTGCCAGCAGCCCCGGGACAGGGCTACAAACTGAAGCTTTCTTT
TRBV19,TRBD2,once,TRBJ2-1,CASSIGASGRANEQFF,TGTGCCAGTAGTATAGGAGCTAGCGGGAGGGCCAATGAGCAGTTCTTC